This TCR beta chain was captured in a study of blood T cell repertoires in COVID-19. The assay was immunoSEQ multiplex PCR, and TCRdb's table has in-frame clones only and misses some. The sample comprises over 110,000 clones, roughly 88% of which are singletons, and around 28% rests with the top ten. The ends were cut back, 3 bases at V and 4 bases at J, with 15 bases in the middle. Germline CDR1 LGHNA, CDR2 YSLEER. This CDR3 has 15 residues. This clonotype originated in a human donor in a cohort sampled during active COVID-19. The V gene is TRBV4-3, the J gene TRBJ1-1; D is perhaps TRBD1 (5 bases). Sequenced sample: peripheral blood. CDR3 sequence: CASSQDPRGGTEAFF. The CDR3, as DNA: TGCGCCAGCAGCCAGGATCCCCGCGGGGGCACTGAAGCTTTCTTT.